The 25 T cell receptor beta chains below were found in one sample sequenced in a study of vaccination effects on CD4 cells after COVID-19. The assay was immunoSEQ multiplex PCR, and TCRdb's table has in-frame clones only and misses some. The table has over 65,000 clones, 70% to 80% seen once. Having been cultured for around ten days, the cells underwent CD4+ T cell isolation. No antigen has been identified for these receptors. Sequenced here: CD4+ T cells from PBMCs cultured without peptide, sampled before COVID-19 vaccination. The receptors come from a human donor who received a COVID-19 vaccine.

This clone appeared a few times. J is TRBJ1-2 and V is TRBV2; no reliable D call. The ends were cut back, 5 bases at V and 6 bases at J, with 13 bases in the middle. Per the germline V gene, CDR1 is SNHLY and CDR2 is FYNNEI. The CDR3 has 13 residues. This CDR3 is CASSPGHVDGYTF. In nucleotides, the CDR3 is TGTGCCAGCAGTCCCGGGCACGTAGATGGCTACACCTTC.

V and J are TRBV11-3 and TRBJ2-5; D call uncertain. The CDR3 runs to 14 residues. Trimming shortened V by 4 bases and J by 5 bases, and 14 bases separated the two germline ends. Germline V gene data show CDR1 as SGHNT and CDR2 as YENEEA. CDR3 DNA: TGTGCCAGCAGCTCCGGTCCGGCCAGCGAGACCCAGTACTTC. Amino acid sequence: CASSSGPASETQYF.

The chain recombines TRBV4-1 with TRBJ1-1; the match to TRBD1 covers 7 bases. The V segment lost 0 bases and the J segment 6 bases; nucleotides outside the gene matches: 10. The germline V gene encodes CDR1 MGHRA and CDR2 YSYEKL. This CDR3 is 16 amino acids long. The CDR3 DNA is TGCGCCAGCAGCCAAGATTTAGCACAGGGGCTTGCTGAAGCTTTCTTT. Residues: CASSQDLAQGLAEAFF.

The chain carries TRBV9 and TRBJ2-1; D might be TRBD2 (7 bases). V dropped 0 bases and J dropped 4 bases, with 14 bases sitting between them. The CDR3 runs 16 residues. Germline V gene sequence: CDR1 SGDLS, CDR2 YYNGEE. CDR3 region: CASSVDRGAFYNEQFF. The CDR3 DNA reads as TGTGCCAGCAGCGTAGATCGGGGGGCATTTTACAATGAGCAGTTCTTC.

The J gene is TRBJ1-4, the V gene TRBV2, with D maybe TRBD1 (5 bases). This CDR3 comprises 16 residues. V was shortened by 6 bases and J by 8 bases, with 22 bases between the two germline ends. Per germline, CDR1 SNHLY and CDR2 FYNNEI. This chain's CDR3 is CASRSPRNEGSEKLFF. CDR3 bases: TGTGCCAGCAGGTCCCCTCGTAATGAGGGGAGCGAAAAACTGTTTTTT. Based on the CDR3 plus reference TRBV2 and TRBJ1-4, the full variable domain is EPEVTQTPSHQVTQMGQEVILRCVPISNHLYFYWYRQILGQKVEFLVSFYNNEISEKSEIFDDQFSVERPDGSNFTLKIRSTKLEDSAMYFCASRSPRNEGSEKLFFGSGTQLSVL.

This clone occurred once. The chain uses TRBV28 and TRBJ2-1; D ambiguous. V was shortened by 3 bases and J by 9 bases, with 24 bases between the two germline ends. CDR1 is MDHEN and CDR2 is SYDVKM in the germline V gene. This CDR3 contains 17 residues. This CDR3 reads CASSLSRGQARVGEQFF. For the CDR3, the DNA is TGTGCCAGCAGTTTGAGTCGTGGGCAGGCTCGAGTTGGTGAGCAGTTCTTC.

The J gene is TRBJ2-5, the V gene TRBV5-1; D remains unclear. The CDR3 has 13 amino acids. V was cut by 0 bases and J by 5 bases, with 8 bases left in between. From germline, CDR1 is SGHRS and CDR2 YFSETQ. The CDR3 DNA reads TGCGCCAGCAGCTTGGATTACGAGGAGACCCAGTACTTC. This gives the protein CASSLDYEETQYF.

In this sample, this clone turned up a few times. This chain links TRBV9 with TRBJ2-5; perhaps D is TRBD1 or TRBD2 (6 bases each). The CDR3 is 16 residues long. Germline CDR1 is SGDLS and CDR2 is YYNGEE. The germline V and J ends were trimmed by 3 bases and 5 bases, with 20 bases remaining between them. DNA for the CDR3: TGTGCCAGCAGCGCCGGAAGGGGGGTTTCGTGGGAGACCCAGTACTTC. Its translation: CASSAGRGVSWETQYF.

This clone was recorded only once. V and J are TRBV19 and TRBJ1-4, with TRBD1 identical over 7 bases. The V gene's germline CDR1 is LNHDA and CDR2 SQIVND (reference sequence). Unmatched junction bases numbered 5, after V lost 3 bases and J lost 4 bases. This CDR3 is built from 15 residues. The CDR3: CASSIRDSLNEKLFF. The CDR3 nucleotides read TGTGCCAGTAGTATCCGGGACAGCCTTAATGAAAAACTGTTTTTT. Full variable domain (outside the CDR3, taken from reference TRBV19 and TRBJ1-4): DGGITQSPKYLFRKEGQNVTLSCEQNLNHDAMYWYRQDPGQGLRLIYYSQIVNDFQKGDIAEGYSVSREKKESFPLTVTSAQKNPTAFYLCASSIRDSLNEKLFFGSGTQLSVL.

CDR3 residues: CASSPDRGYSGNTIYF. For the CDR3, the DNA is TGTGCCAGCTCACCAGACAGGGGATACTCTGGAAACACCATATATTTT. The chain joins TRBV18 to TRBJ1-3; 8 bases are shared with TRBD1. The CDR3 sequence is 16 residues long. Unmatched junction bases numbered 3, after V lost 2 bases and J lost 0 bases. In germline, CDR1 is KGHSH, CDR2 LQKENI.

This sequence joins TRBV7-9 and TRBJ1-3; a weak D match, TRBD1 (5 bases). Germline V gene lookup returns CDR1 SEHNR and CDR2 FQNEAQ (reference sequence). Deletions cut 5 bases from V and 3 bases from J, with 17 bases between. This CDR3 spans 16 amino acids. DNA of the CDR3: TGTGCCAGCAGCCCGAGGCGGGGGACCGATGGAAACACCATATATTTT. It translates to CASSPRRGTDGNTIYF.

The chain couples TRBV6-1 to TRBJ1-3; unclear D gene. This CDR3 contains 14 residues. Trimming took 2 bases from V and 9 from J, leaving 14 bases between them. CDR1 MNHNS and CDR2 SASEGT come from the germline V gene. The CDR3 loop is CASSELLGWGTIYF. The DNA of the CDR3 is TGTGCCAGCAGTGAATTGCTTGGGTGGGGCACCATATATTTT.

The chain links TRBV18 to TRBJ1-5; TRBD1 is a possible D gene (5 bases). This CDR3 is 13 amino acids long. Germline CDR1 is KGHSH and CDR2 is LQKENI. V was cut by 3 bases and J by 9 bases, with 12 bases left in between. CDR3 coding DNA: TGTGCCAGCTCACCCGACCGGGGGGGGCCCCAGCATTTT. It encodes CASSPDRGGPQHF.

The chain employs TRBV2 and TRBJ1-2; 8 nucleotides match TRBD1. The junction had 7 bases not matched to a gene; V was cut back by 3 bases and J by 4 bases. The CDR3 length is 15 residues. Germline CDR1 is SNHLY and CDR2 is FYNNEI. The CDR3 bases are TGTGCCAGCAGTGAGCAGGACAGGGTTACCTATGGCTACACCTTC. Its protein is CASSEQDRVTYGYTF.

This sequence joins TRBV4-3 and TRBJ1-2; D is ambiguous. The germline V gene encodes CDR1 LGHNA and CDR2 YSLEER. CDR3 length: 14 residues. Trimming removed 0 bases at V and 1 base at J, with 6 bases between. The CDR3 DNA reads as TGCGCCAGCAGCCAAGAATCCGGTAACTATGGCTACACCTTC. Amino acid sequence: CASSQESGNYGYTF.

This clone was counted between two and nine times. V usage is TRBV6-2 or TRBV6-3 and J usage is TRBJ2-7, with D possibly called TRBD1 or TRBD2 (5 bases each). The CDR3 totals 15 residues. V dropped 3 bases and J dropped 0 bases, with 12 bases sitting between them. Germline V CDR1 and CDR2: MNHEY, SVGEGT. The CDR3 bases are TGTGCCAGCAGTTATGCGGGCCAGGGCTCCTACGAGCAGTACGTC. This encodes CASSYAGQGSYEQYV.

The chain links TRBV2 to TRBJ2-2; D is possibly TRBD1 (6 bases). V gave up 6 bases and J gave up 2 bases, with 13 bases separating them. The CDR3 covers 15 residues. The germline V gene has CDR1 SNHLY and CDR2 FYNNEI. This CDR3 reads CASRGRTANTGELFF. The CDR3 DNA reads TGTGCCAGCAGGGGACGGACAGCAAACACCGGGGAGCTGTTTTTT.

The J gene is TRBJ1-3, the V gene TRBV19; no clear D gene. The CDR3 is 14 residues long. V shed 5 bases and J shed 7 bases, with 15 bases lying between them. Germline V gene sequence: CDR1 LNHDA, CDR2 SQIVND (reference sequence). The CDR3 DNA sequence: TGTGCCAGTAGTCTCAACCCGGTCAGGAACACCATATATTTT. Translated, it gives CASSLNPVRNTIYF.

The rearrangement joins TRBV6-5 to TRBJ2-7; 10 bases agree with TRBD1. The CDR3 consists of 14 residues. V gave up 6 bases and J gave up 2 bases; unmatched junction bases: 4. Germline V gives CDR1 MNHEY, CDR2 SVGAGI. The CDR3 DNA sequence: TGTGCCAGCAGAAGGGGACAGGGGACCTACGAGCAGTACGTC. It encodes CASRRGQGTYEQYV.

The chain employs TRBV6-2 or TRBV6-3 and TRBJ1-1, with D possibly matching TRBD1 (6 bases). The CDR3 covers 15 residues. The V end lost 2 bases, the J end lost 0 bases, and 10 bases lay between the germline ends. CDR1 is MNHEY and CDR2 is SVGEGT in the germline V gene. This chain's CDR3 is CASSYGGSMNTEAFF. The DNA of the CDR3 is TGTGCCAGCAGTTACGGGGGCAGCATGAACACTGAAGCTTTCTTT.

This chain joins TRBV2 and TRBJ1-2; D unclear. Between the trimmed V and J ends, which lost 4 bases and 7 bases, there was a span of 13 bases. CDR3 length: 13 amino acids. CDR1 SNHLY and CDR2 FYNNEI come from the germline V gene. CDR3 residues: CASSVGSSSGYTF. CDR3 DNA: TGTGCCAGCAGTGTGGGCAGCAGTAGTGGCTACACCTTC.

The rearrangement joins TRBV6-6 to TRBJ1-5; tentative D call: TRBD1 (5 bases). Trimming pared 4 bases from V and 2 bases from J, leaving 12 bases between. Germline CDR1 MNHNY, CDR2 SVGAGI (reference sequence). The CDR3 is made up of 15 amino acids. The CDR3 is CASSSSGQGNQPQHF. CDR3 DNA sequence: TGTGCCAGCAGTTCGTCGGGGCAGGGCAATCAGCCCCAGCATTTT.

In this sample, this clone turned up a few times. The chain carries TRBV9 and TRBJ1-6; 8 bases agree with TRBD1. Germline V CDR1 and CDR2: SGDLS, YYNGEE. With V trimmed by 0 bases and J by 1 base, 3 bases remained unmatched. This CDR3 is built from 17 residues. Here the CDR3 DNA reads TGTGCCAGCAGCGTAGACAGGGGGTCGTCCTATAATTCACCCCTCCACTTT. It codes for CASSVDRGSSYNSPLHF. Supplemented by reference TRBV9 and TRBJ1-6, the full variable domain reads DSGVTQTPKHLITATGQRVTLRCSPRSGDLSVYWYQQSLDQGLQFLIQYYNGEERAKGNILERFSAQQFPDLHSELNLSSLELGDSALYFCASSVDRGSSYNSPLHFGNGTRLTVT.

The chain combines TRBV10-3 with TRBJ2-1; 7 bases agree with TRBD1. This CDR3 spans 15 amino acids. The V gene's germline CDR1 is ENHRY and CDR2 SYGVKD. V lost 10 bases to trimming and J lost 2 bases; unmatched junction nucleotides: 11. CDR3 amino acids: CATGTGAPPYNEQFF. DNA of the CDR3: TGTGCCACCGGTACAGGGGCCCCACCCTACAATGAGCAGTTCTTC.

The rearrangement joins TRBV6-5 to TRBJ2-3; 9 bases map to TRBD1. With V trimmed by 6 bases and J by 5 bases, 9 bases remained unmatched. The CDR3 spans 15 residues. Germline CDR1 reads MNHEY; CDR2 reads SVGAGI. The DNA of the CDR3 is TGTGCCAGCAGATCCACCGGGACAGGGCAAGATACGCAGTATTTT. Protein product: CASRSTGTGQDTQYF.